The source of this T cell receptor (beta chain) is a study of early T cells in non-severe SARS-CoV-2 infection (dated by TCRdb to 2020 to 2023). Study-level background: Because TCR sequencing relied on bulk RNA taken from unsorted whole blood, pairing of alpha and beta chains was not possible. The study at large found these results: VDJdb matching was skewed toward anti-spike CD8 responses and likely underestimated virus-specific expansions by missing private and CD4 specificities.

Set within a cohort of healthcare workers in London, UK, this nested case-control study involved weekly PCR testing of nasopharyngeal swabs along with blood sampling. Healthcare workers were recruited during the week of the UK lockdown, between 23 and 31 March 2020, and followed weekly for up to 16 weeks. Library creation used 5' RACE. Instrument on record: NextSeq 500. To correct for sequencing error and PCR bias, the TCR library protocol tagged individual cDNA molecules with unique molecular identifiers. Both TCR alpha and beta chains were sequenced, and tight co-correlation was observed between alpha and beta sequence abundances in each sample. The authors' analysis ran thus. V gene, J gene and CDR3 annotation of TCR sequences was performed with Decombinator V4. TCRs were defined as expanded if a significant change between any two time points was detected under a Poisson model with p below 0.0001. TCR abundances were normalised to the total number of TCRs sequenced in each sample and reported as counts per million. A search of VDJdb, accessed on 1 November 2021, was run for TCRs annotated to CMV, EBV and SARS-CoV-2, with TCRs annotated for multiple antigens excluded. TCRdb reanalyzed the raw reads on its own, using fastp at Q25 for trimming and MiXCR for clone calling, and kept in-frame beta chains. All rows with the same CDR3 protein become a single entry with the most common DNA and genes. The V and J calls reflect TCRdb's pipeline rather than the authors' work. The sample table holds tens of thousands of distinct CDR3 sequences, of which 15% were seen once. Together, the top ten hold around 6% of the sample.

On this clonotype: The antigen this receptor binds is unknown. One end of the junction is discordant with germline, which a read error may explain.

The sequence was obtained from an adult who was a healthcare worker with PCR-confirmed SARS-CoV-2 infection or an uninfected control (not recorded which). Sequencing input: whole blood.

The CDR3 amino acid sequence is: CVSSLDPDLTEAFF. The nucleotide sequence is given as TGTGTCAGCAGCTTAGACCCCGATTTGACTGAAGCTTTCTTT. The chain is made from TRBV7-9 and TRBJ1-1; the D gene lacks a confident call. The germline V gene (reference sequence) specifies SEHNR as CDR1 and FQNEAQ as CDR2. The CDR3 covers 14 residues, taking in both the cysteine and the phenylalanine. Just CDR3 DNA is preserved here, 42 bases in frame from base 1.